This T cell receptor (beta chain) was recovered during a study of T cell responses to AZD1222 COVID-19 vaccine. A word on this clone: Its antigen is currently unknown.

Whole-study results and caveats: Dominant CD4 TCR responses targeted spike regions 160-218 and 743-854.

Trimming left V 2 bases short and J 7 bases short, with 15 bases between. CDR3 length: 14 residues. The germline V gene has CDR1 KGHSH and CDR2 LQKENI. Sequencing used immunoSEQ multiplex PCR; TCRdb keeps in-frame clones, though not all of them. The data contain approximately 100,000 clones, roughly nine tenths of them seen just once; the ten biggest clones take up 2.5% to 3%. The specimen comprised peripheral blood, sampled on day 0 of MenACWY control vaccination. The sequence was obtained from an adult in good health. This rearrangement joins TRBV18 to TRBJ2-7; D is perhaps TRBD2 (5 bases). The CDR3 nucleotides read TGTGCCAGCTCACCAGGGGATCTACTAGGAGAGCAGTACTTC. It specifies CASSPGDLLGEQYF.